One and the same sample provided the 5 T cell receptor beta chains below, sequenced in a study of T-cell memory formation after mild COVID-19. TCRdb re-derived calls from the 5' RACE reads in MiXCR, one entry per CDR3 protein. The profile shows about 350,000 distinct CDR3 sequences, 20% to 25% of them singletons. Sequencing was done on a sample of PBMCs or a T cell subset sorted from them (not recorded which). These receptors originate from a man between 18 and 29 years old who had mild COVID-19 (a few samples of this study predate the infection). Cell type and time point are not known.

This clonotype occurred a few times. The chain is built from TRBV5-1 and TRBJ2-1; D might be TRBD2 (6 bases). The germline V and J ends were trimmed by 3 bases and 5 bases, with 15 bases remaining between them. The CDR3 is 15 residues long. Germline CDR1 is SGHRS and CDR2 is YFSETQ. DNA of the CDR3: TGCGCCAGCAGCTCACTCACCACTAGCAACAATGAGCAGTTCTTC. Residues: CASSSLTTSNNEQFF.

The chain couples TRBV19 to TRBJ1-6; 8 bases are a match to TRBD1. The CDR3 loop spans 14 amino acids. V trimming: 6 bases; J trimming: 7 bases; junction bases outside the gene matches: 5. Per germline, CDR1 LNHDA and CDR2 SQIVND (reference sequence). The CDR3 here is CASSAGQVNSPLHF. The CDR3 DNA sequence: TGTGCCAGTAGCGCGGGACAGGTCAATTCACCCCTCCACTTT. The full variable domain, completed using reference TRBV19 and TRBJ1-6, is DGGITQSPKYLFRKEGQNVTLSCEQNLNHDAMYWYRQDPGQGLRLIYYSQIVNDFQKGDIAEGYSVSREKKESFPLTVTSAQKNPTAFYLCASSAGQVNSPLHFGNGTRLTVT.

The chain joins TRBV7-8 to TRBJ1-6, with D tentatively TRBD1 (5 bases). Trimming left V 5 bases short and J 7 bases short, with 18 bases between. This CDR3 has 16 residues. The germline gives CDR1 SGHVS, CDR2 FQNEAQ. CDR3 loop: CASSPLGRGENSPLHF. CDR3 nucleotide sequence: TGTGCCAGCAGCCCCCTTGGGAGGGGAGAGAATTCACCCCTCCACTTT.

In this sample, this clonotype turned up a few times. The rearrangement links TRBV6-5 to TRBJ2-7; tentative D call: TRBD2 (5 bases). This CDR3 comprises 14 residues. Germline CDR1 is MNHEY and CDR2 is SVGAGI. V was clipped by 2 bases and J by 0 bases, with 8 bases between them. As DNA, the CDR3 is TGTGCCAGCAGTTACAGGGAGAGCTCCTACGAGCAGTACTTC. Its protein is CASSYRESSYEQYF.

The chain links TRBV7-9 to TRBJ1-1; perhaps TRBD1 as D (5 bases). Germline V CDR1 and CDR2: SEHNR, FQNEAQ (reference sequence). The V and J ends lost 3 bases and 11 bases respectively, with 19 bases between them. This CDR3 is 14 amino acids long. In DNA form, the CDR3 reads TGTGCCAGCAGCTTCCAGGGATCCGTTCTGTCGGCTTTCTTT. Translating gives CASSFQGSVLSAFF. Full variable domain (remainder filled in from reference TRBV7-9 and TRBJ1-1): DTGVSQNPRHKITKRGQNVTFRCDPISEHNRLYWYRQTLGQGPEFLTYFQNEAQLEKSRLLSDRFSAERPKGSFSTLEIQRTEQGDSAMYLCASSFQGSVLSAFFGQGTRLTVV.